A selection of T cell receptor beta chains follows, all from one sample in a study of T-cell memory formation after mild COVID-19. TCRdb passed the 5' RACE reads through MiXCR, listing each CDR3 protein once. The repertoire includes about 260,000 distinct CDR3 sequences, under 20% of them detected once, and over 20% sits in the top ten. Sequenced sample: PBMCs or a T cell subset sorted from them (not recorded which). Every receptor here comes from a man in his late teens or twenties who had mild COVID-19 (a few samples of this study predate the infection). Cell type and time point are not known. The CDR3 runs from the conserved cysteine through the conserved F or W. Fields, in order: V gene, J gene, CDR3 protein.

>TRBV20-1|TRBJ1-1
CSAIGPNTEAFF
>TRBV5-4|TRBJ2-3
CASSWSRGAAQYF
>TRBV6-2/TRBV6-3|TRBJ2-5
CASSYGGGFQETQYF
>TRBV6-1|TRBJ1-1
CASRGRTNTEAFF
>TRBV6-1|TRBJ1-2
CASSSPFYGYTF
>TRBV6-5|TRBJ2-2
CASRTTGAPTGELFF
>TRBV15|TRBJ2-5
CATSRASGPGETQYF
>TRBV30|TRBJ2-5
CAWSGLNTQYF
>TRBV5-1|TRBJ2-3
CASRPNPGARDTQYF
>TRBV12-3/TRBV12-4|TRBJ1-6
CASSLFEGGTPLHF
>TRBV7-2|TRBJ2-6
CASSRPGRSGANVLTF
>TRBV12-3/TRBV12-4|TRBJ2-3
CASSLIAGSTDTQYF
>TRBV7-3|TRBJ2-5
CASSLTLQETQYF
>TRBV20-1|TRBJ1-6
CSARDITGHYNSPLHF
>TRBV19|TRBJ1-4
CASSIWQGNEKLFF
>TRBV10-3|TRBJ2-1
CASTLAGSNEQFF
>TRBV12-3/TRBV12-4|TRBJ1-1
CASSLKRAENTEAFF
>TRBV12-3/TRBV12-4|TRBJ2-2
CASRKGQSNTGELFF
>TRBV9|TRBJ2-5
CASSVEGVQETQYF
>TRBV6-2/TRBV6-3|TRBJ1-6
CASSSTRGPGGSPLHF